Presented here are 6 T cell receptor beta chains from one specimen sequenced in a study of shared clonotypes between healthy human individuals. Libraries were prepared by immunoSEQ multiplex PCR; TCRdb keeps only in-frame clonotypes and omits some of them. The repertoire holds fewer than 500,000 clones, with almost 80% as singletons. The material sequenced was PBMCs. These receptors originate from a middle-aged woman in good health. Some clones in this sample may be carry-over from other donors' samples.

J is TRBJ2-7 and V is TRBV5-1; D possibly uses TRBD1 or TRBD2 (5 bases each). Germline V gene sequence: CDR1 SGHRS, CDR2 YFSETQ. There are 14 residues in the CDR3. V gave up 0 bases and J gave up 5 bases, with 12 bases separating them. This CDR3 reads CASSLAGTNDEQYF. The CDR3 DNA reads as TGCGCCAGCAGCTTGGCCGGGACCAACGACGAGCAGTACTTC.

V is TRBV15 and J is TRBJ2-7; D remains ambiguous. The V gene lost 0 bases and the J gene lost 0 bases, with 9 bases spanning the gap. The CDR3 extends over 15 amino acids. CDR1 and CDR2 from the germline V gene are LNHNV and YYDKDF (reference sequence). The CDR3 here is CATSREPTTSYEQYF. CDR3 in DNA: TGTGCCACCAGCAGAGAGCCCACTACCTCCTACGAGCAGTACTTC.

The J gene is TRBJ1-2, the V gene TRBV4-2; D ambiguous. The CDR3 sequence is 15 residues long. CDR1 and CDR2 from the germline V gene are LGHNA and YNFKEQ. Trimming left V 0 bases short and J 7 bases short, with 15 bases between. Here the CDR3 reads CASSQDPDLLLGYTF. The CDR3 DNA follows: TGTGCCAGCAGCCAAGATCCGGACCTTCTTCTTGGCTACACCTTC.

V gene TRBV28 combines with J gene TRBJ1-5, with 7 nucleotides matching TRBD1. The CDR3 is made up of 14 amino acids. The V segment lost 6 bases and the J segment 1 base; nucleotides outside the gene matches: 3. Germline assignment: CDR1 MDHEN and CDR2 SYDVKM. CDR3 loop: CASRLGQSNQPQHF. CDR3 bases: TGTGCCAGCAGACTGGGACAGAGCAATCAGCCCCAGCATTTT.

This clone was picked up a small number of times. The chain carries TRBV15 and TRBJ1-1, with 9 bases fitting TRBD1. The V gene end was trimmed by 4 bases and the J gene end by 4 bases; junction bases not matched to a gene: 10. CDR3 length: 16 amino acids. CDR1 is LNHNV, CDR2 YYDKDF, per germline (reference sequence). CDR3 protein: CATSTGTGRGGTEAFF. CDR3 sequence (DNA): TGTGCCACCAGCACCGGGACAGGGCGTGGGGGCACTGAAGCTTTCTTT.

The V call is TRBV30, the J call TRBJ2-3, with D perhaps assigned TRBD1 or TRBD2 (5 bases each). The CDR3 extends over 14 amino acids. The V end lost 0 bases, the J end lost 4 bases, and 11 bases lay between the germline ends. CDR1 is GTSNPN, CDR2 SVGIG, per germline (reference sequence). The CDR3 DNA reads TGTGCCTGGAGTGTAGGCCAGGGAGCAGATACGCAGTATTTT. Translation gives CAWSVGQGADTQYF.